A selection of T cell receptor beta chains follows, all from one sample in a study of blood T cell repertoires in COVID-19. Method: immunoSEQ multiplex PCR; TCRdb's copy keeps in-frame clones and lacks some. This table has about 200,000 clones, roughly 80% appearing once. The source material was peripheral blood. The receptors here all came from a man aged 55-75 years with acute or convalescent COVID-19. The CDR3 runs from the conserved cysteine through the conserved F or W. The order of the fields is J gene, clone size, D gene, V gene, CDR3 protein, CDR3 DNA. The D gene is left open where the match is weak. The size field is filled for only some rows; it gives once, few, many or a size class.

j_gene: TRBJ1-5
abundance: NA
d_gene: NA
v_gene: TRBV20-1
CDR3aa: CSASAGSEGQPQHF
CDR3nt: TGCAGTGCTAGTGCGGGATCGGAAGGTCAGCCCCAGCATTTT

j_gene: TRBJ1-2
abundance: few
d_gene: NA
v_gene: TRBV28
CDR3aa: CASSLSGNYGYTF
CDR3nt: TGTGCCAGCAGTTTATCGGGGAACTATGGCTACACCTTC

j_gene: TRBJ1-2
abundance: once
d_gene: NA
v_gene: TRBV4-1
CDR3aa: CASSPQGSNYGYTF
CDR3nt: TGCGCCAGCAGCCCTCAGGGGTCTAACTATGGCTACACCTTC

j_gene: TRBJ2-1
abundance: NA
d_gene: TRBD2
v_gene: TRBV5-8
CDR3aa: CASSLAGVSYNEQFF
CDR3nt: TGTGCCAGCAGTCTAGCGGGGGTATCCTACAATGAGCAGTTCTTC

j_gene: TRBJ2-2
abundance: NA
d_gene: NA
v_gene: TRBV11-3
CDR3aa: CASSLNRGTNTGELFF
CDR3nt: TGTGCCAGCAGCTTGAATCGGGGGACGAACACCGGGGAGCTGTTTTTT

j_gene: TRBJ2-7
abundance: NA
d_gene: NA
v_gene: TRBV24-1
CDR3aa: CATSFRWAIYEQYF
CDR3nt: TGTGCCACCAGTTTTAGGTGGGCAATTTACGAGCAGTACTTC

j_gene: TRBJ1-1
abundance: NA
d_gene: TRBD1
v_gene: TRBV6-5
CDR3aa: CASRYTDRVGKAFF
CDR3nt: TGTGCCAGCAGATATACTGACAGGGTGGGAAAAGCTTTCTTT

j_gene: TRBJ2-6
abundance: NA
d_gene: TRBD1
v_gene: TRBV5-1
CDR3aa: CASSPGTGNSGANVLTF
CDR3nt: TGCGCCAGCAGCCCCGGGACAGGGAACTCTGGGGCCAACGTCCTGACTTTC

j_gene: TRBJ2-7
abundance: NA
d_gene: TRBD1
v_gene: TRBV5-1
CDR3aa: CASSRPGTGGFLPTYEQYF
CDR3nt: TGCGCCAGCAGCAGACCCGGGACAGGGGGCTTCCTACCTACCTACGAGCAGTACTTC

j_gene: TRBJ2-7
abundance: NA
d_gene: NA
v_gene: TRBV18
CDR3aa: CASSPPSSYEQYF
CDR3nt: TGTGCCAGCTCACCTCCGAGCTCCTACGAGCAGTACTTC

j_gene: TRBJ2-3
abundance: NA
d_gene: NA
v_gene: TRBV30
CDR3aa: CAWSDGQSPSTDTQYF
CDR3nt: TGTGCCTGGAGTGACGGACAATCCCCCTCCACAGATACGCAGTATTTT

j_gene: TRBJ1-5
abundance: NA
d_gene: NA
v_gene: TRBV19
CDR3aa: CASDPAGYSGQPQHF
CDR3nt: TGTGCCAGTGATCCGGCAGGGTATTCTGGTCAGCCCCAGCATTTT

j_gene: TRBJ2-7
abundance: NA
d_gene: NA
v_gene: TRBV19
CDR3aa: CASKSPSSGYEQYF
CDR3nt: TGTGCCAGTAAGAGCCCGTCCTCAGGCTACGAGCAGTACTTC

j_gene: TRBJ1-2
abundance: NA
d_gene: NA
v_gene: TRBV18
CDR3aa: CASSPGGKGYGYTF
CDR3nt: TGTGCCAGCTCACCGGGAGGGAAGGGCTATGGCTACACCTTC

j_gene: TRBJ1-6
abundance: NA
d_gene: NA
v_gene: TRBV7-8
CDR3aa: CASSTGTPPWVPPLHF
CDR3nt: TGTGCCAGCAGCACCGGGACACCCCCCTGGGTTCCACCCCTCCACTTT

j_gene: TRBJ2-2
abundance: NA
d_gene: TRBD2
v_gene: TRBV5-1
CDR3aa: CASSLEETSGTGELFF
CDR3nt: TGCGCCAGCAGCTTGGAGGAGACTAGCGGGACCGGGGAGCTGTTTTTT

j_gene: TRBJ1-1
abundance: NA
d_gene: TRBD1
v_gene: TRBV10-3
CDR3aa: CAISEPSTGGTEAFF
CDR3nt: TGTGCCATCAGTGAGCCGAGTACAGGGGGCACTGAAGCTTTCTTT

j_gene: TRBJ2-2
abundance: few
d_gene: TRBD1
v_gene: TRBV9
CDR3aa: CASSVSRQGKTGELFF
CDR3nt: TGTGCCAGCAGCGTATCGAGACAGGGAAAGACCGGGGAGCTGTTTTTT

j_gene: TRBJ2-1
abundance: NA
d_gene: NA
v_gene: TRBV10-1
CDR3aa: CASSDGFVQFF
CDR3nt: TGCGCCAGCAGTGACGGGTTCGTGCAGTTCTTC

j_gene: TRBJ2-7
abundance: NA
d_gene: NA
v_gene: TRBV9
CDR3aa: CASSPAPTSSGHEQYF
CDR3nt: TGTGCCAGCAGCCCCGCCCCAACTAGTTCTGGCCACGAGCAGTACTTC

j_gene: TRBJ1-4
abundance: NA
d_gene: TRBD1
v_gene: TRBV7-3
CDR3aa: CASVSGTGILAGVEKLFF
CDR3nt: TGTGCCAGCGTCTCCGGGACAGGCATTTTAGCGGGGGTCGAAAAACTGTTTTTT

j_gene: TRBJ2-2
abundance: NA
d_gene: NA
v_gene: TRBV5-1
CDR3aa: CASRLRTLGELFF
CDR3nt: TGCGCCAGCAGATTGAGGACTCTCGGGGAGCTGTTTTTT

j_gene: TRBJ2-4
abundance: once
d_gene: TRBD2
v_gene: TRBV4-1
CDR3aa: CASSEGGTSGSVKNIQYF
CDR3nt: TGCGCCAGCTCTGAAGGTGGGACTAGCGGGAGCGTCAAAAACATTCAGTACTTC

j_gene: TRBJ1-1
abundance: NA
d_gene: NA
v_gene: TRBV7-3
CDR3aa: CASSSQNTNTEAFF
CDR3nt: TGTGCCAGCAGCTCGCAGAATACGAACACTGAAGCTTTCTTT

j_gene: TRBJ2-1
abundance: NA
d_gene: NA
v_gene: TRBV9
CDR3aa: CASSVLDGDNEQFF
CDR3nt: TGTGCCAGCAGCGTCCTCGACGGAGACAATGAGCAGTTCTTC

j_gene: TRBJ1-2
abundance: once
d_gene: NA
v_gene: TRBV5-8
CDR3aa: CASSLGGANYGYTF
CDR3nt: TGTGCCAGCAGCTTGGGGGGAGCTAACTATGGCTACACCTTC

j_gene: TRBJ2-1
abundance: NA
d_gene: TRBD2
v_gene: TRBV7-2
CDR3aa: CASSPRGGGYNEQFF
CDR3nt: TGTGCCAGCAGCCCCCGCGGCGGGGGTTACAATGAGCAGTTCTTC

j_gene: TRBJ2-2
abundance: NA
d_gene: NA
v_gene: TRBV6-5
CDR3aa: CASRVLPRNTGELFF
CDR3nt: TGTGCCAGCAGGGTCCTGCCTAGAAACACCGGGGAGCTGTTTTTT

j_gene: TRBJ1-5
abundance: NA
d_gene: TRBD1
v_gene: TRBV6-5
CDR3aa: CASRDRPYSNQPQHF
CDR3nt: TGTGCCAGCAGGGACAGGCCTTATAGCAATCAGCCCCAGCATTTT

j_gene: TRBJ1-2
abundance: NA
d_gene: TRBD1
v_gene: TRBV6-1
CDR3aa: CASSEVHRQGTYGYTF
CDR3nt: TGTGCCAGCAGTGAAGTACACCGACAGGGGACCTATGGCTACACCTTC

j_gene: TRBJ1-2
abundance: NA
d_gene: TRBD1
v_gene: TRBV5-1
CDR3aa: CASSLPDRGGGYTF
CDR3nt: TGCGCCAGCAGCTTACCTGACAGGGGTGGTGGCTACACCTTC

j_gene: TRBJ2-6
abundance: NA
d_gene: NA
v_gene: TRBV3-1/TRBV3-2
CDR3aa: CASSQGSGANVLTF
CDR3nt: TGTGCCAGCAGCCAAGGTAGTGGGGCCAACGTCCTGACTTTC